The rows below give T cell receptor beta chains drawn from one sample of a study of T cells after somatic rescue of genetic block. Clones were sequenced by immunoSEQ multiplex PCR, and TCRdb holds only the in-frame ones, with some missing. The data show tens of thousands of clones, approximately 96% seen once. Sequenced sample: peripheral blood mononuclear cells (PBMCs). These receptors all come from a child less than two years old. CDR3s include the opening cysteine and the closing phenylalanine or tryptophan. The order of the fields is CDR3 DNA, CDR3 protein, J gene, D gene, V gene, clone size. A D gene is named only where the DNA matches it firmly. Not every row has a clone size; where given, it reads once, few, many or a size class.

TGTGCCAGCAGTCGACAGGGGATGTATGGCTACACCTTC	CASSRQGMYGYTF	TRBJ1-2	TRBD1	TRBV28	.
TGTGCCAGCAGCTTAGCGCGAGGATATGGCTACACCTTC	CASSLARGYGYTF	TRBJ1-2	.	TRBV7-2	.
TGTGCCAGCAGCTTGGCAGGGAACACTGAAGCTTTCTTT	CASSLAGNTEAFF	TRBJ1-1	.	TRBV5-4	.
TGTGCCAGCAGTTTATGGGTCGGGACAGGGAAGGCCTACGAGCAGTACTTC	CASSLWVGTGKAYEQYF	TRBJ2-7	TRBD1	TRBV28	once
TGTGCCAGTAGTAGGGGACAGGTAATCTACAATGAGCAGTTCTTC	CASSRGQVIYNEQFF	TRBJ2-1	TRBD1	TRBV19	.
TGTGCCAGCAGCTTGGGTGGGGGCTCCTACGAGCAGTACTTC	CASSLGGGSYEQYF	TRBJ2-7	.	TRBV5-6	.
TGTGCCAGCAGGACAGGGAATTCACCCCTCCACTTT	CASRTGNSPLHF	TRBJ1-6	TRBD1	TRBV27	.
TGCGCCAGCAGCGGGACAGGGGGTCCTAACTACAATGAGCAGTTCTTC	CASSGTGGPNYNEQFF	TRBJ2-1	TRBD1	TRBV5-1	.
TGCGCCAGCAGCCAAGATCTCGGCACAGATACGCAGTATTTT	CASSQDLGTDTQYF	TRBJ2-3	.	TRBV4-1	.
TGTGCCATCAGTGAGGTAGCGGGAGGGCCCTACGAGCAGTACTTC	CAISEVAGGPYEQYF	TRBJ2-7	TRBD2	TRBV10-3	.
TGTGCCAGCAGTGAGGCAGACCTTAGCAATCAGCCCCAGCATTTT	CASSEADLSNQPQHF	TRBJ1-5	.	TRBV2	.
TGCAGTGCTAGGGACAACTATGGCTACACCTTC	CSARDNYGYTF	TRBJ1-2	.	TRBV20-1	.
TGTGCCATCAGTGAGCCGGGGAACTACGAGCAGTACTTC	CAISEPGNYEQYF	TRBJ2-7	.	TRBV10-3	.
TGTGCCTGCAGTAACCTTCCTAGGGAAAAACTGTTTTTT	CACSNLPREKLFF	TRBJ1-4	.	TRBV6-5	once
TGTGCCAGCAGCTTAGGAGGGACAGGGCAAGAGACCCAGTACTTC	CASSLGGTGQETQYF	TRBJ2-5	TRBD1	TRBV13	.
TGTGCCAGCAGACATCCGGGACAGGGGGCCATTAGCTCCTACGAGCAGTACTTC	CASRHPGQGAISSYEQYF	TRBJ2-7	TRBD1	TRBV28	.